Listed here are 24 T cell receptor beta chains from one sample, sequenced in a study of identical twins. Each CDR3 protein gets one entry after TCRdb re-called the 5' RACE reads with MiXCR. The sample comprises about 290,000 distinct CDR3 sequences, 9.5% of which are singletons, and roughly 6.4% rests with the top ten. The sample was also reused in another study, on yellow fever vaccine responses in identical twins.

Sequencing used CD8+ T cells sorted from blood. These receptors came from a woman aged 18-29 years in good health.

J is TRBJ1-1 and V is TRBV7-9; perhaps TRBD1 as D (6 bases). The CDR3 has 16 residues. V was clipped by 3 bases and J by 3 bases, with 17 bases between them. Germline V CDR1 and CDR2: SEHNR, FQNEAQ (reference sequence). CDR3 coding DNA: TGTGCCAGCAGCTTCCACCGACAGGAAGGGTACACTGAAGCTTTCTTT. As protein: CASSFHRQEGYTEAFF.

Many counts were recorded for this clonotype. The chain recombines TRBV12-3 or TRBV12-4 with TRBJ2-1; 7 positions agree with TRBD1. V shed 5 bases and J 5 bases; nucleotides not matched to a gene: 9. This CDR3 comprises 15 residues. The CDR3, as DNA: TGTGCCAGCAGTAAGACAGGGTCTCGACACAATGAGCAGTTCTTC. Translating gives CASSKTGSRHNEQFF.

This clonotype was seen more than once but under ten times. V and J are TRBV5-1 and TRBJ2-1; 12 bases are a match to TRBD2. The germline gives CDR1 SGHRS, CDR2 YFSETQ. J gave up 5 bases and V 3 bases, and 9 bases lay outside the gene matches. This CDR3 contains 17 residues. For the CDR3, the DNA is TGCGCCAGCAGCTATCGACTAGCGGGGGCAACGGACAATGAGCAGTTCTTC. Translating gives CASSYRLAGATDNEQFF.

This clonotype has at least ten counts. The chain carries TRBV29-1 and TRBJ2-1; a weak D match, TRBD2 (5 bases). CDR3 size: 12 residues. Trimming left V 2 bases short and J 7 bases short, with 9 bases between. CDR1 is SQVTM, CDR2 ANQGSEA, per germline. The CDR3 sequence: CSVEFEGNEQFF. The CDR3 DNA is TGCAGCGTTGAATTTGAGGGAAATGAGCAGTTCTTC.

The chain carries TRBV6-2 or TRBV6-3 and TRBJ2-1; D possibly matches TRBD1 or TRBD2 (6 bases each). The V gene lost 2 bases and the J gene lost 5 bases, with 19 bases spanning the gap. Germline assignment: CDR1 MNHEY and CDR2 SVGEGT. The CDR3 extends over 17 amino acids. The CDR3 here is CASSYGRGRQRDNEQFF. For the CDR3, the DNA is TGTGCCAGCAGTTACGGTCGGGGGCGGCAGAGGGACAATGAGCAGTTCTTC.

This clonotype was recorded at least ten times. V gene TRBV4-1 combines with J gene TRBJ2-7, with D unresolved. Germline loops: CDR1 MGHRA, CDR2 YSYEKL. CDR3 length equals 15 residues. V lost 2 bases to trimming and J lost 0 bases, with 11 bases between them. The CDR3 bases are TGCGCCAGCAGCCAATTATACGGATCCTCCTACGAGCAGTACTTC. Protein: CASSQLYGSSYEQYF.

This clonotype was detected many times. The chain uses TRBV29-1 and TRBJ2-3; D tentatively reads TRBD1 or TRBD2 (5 bases each). This CDR3 is 15 amino acids long. V was cut by 5 bases and J by 4 bases, with 19 bases left in between. Germline-derived CDR1 and CDR2 are SQVTM and ANQGSEA. The CDR3 nucleotides read TGCAGCGTTACAAGCCTGACAGCGGCCCCAGATACGCAGTATTTT. Its protein product is CSVTSLTAAPDTQYF.

V usage is TRBV20-1 and J usage is TRBJ2-7, with 12 nucleotides matching TRBD2. CDR3 length: 15 residues. With V trimmed by 5 bases and J by 1 base, 6 bases remained unmatched. Germline V gene data show CDR1 as DFQATT and CDR2 as SNEGSKA (reference sequence). The CDR3 reads CSASPSGGESYEQYF. The DNA for the CDR3 is TGCAGTGCTTCCCCTAGCGGGGGGGAATCCTACGAGCAGTACTTC.

The J gene is TRBJ2-3, the V gene TRBV4-2; D not certain. The CDR3 runs 14 residues. V was clipped by 3 bases and J by 3 bases, with 10 bases between them. Germline V gives CDR1 LGHNA, CDR2 YNFKEQ. The CDR3 region has the DNA TGTGCCAGCAGCCACCCCCAGGAGACAGATACGCAGTATTTT. This gives the protein CASSHPQETDTQYF.

This clonotype was counted only a few times. The chain links TRBV29-1 to TRBJ2-1, with no clear D. Germline V gene data show CDR1 as SQVTM and CDR2 as ANQGSEA. The CDR3 contains 17 residues. Trimming shortened V by 5 bases and J by 0 bases, and 20 bases separated the two germline ends. The CDR3 bases are TGCAGCGTTCTAAGCTCCCCCCGGGCCAACTCCTACAATGAGCAGTTCTTC. Translating it yields CSVLSSPRANSYNEQFF.

This clonotype was seen more than once but under ten times. The rearrangement links TRBV4-3 to TRBJ2-5; TRBD2 might be the D (5 bases). CDR3 length equals 14 residues. Germline-derived CDR1 and CDR2 are LGHNA and YSLEER. V lost 4 bases and J 1 base, leaving 10 bases between the germline ends. CDR3 DNA sequence: TGCGCCAGCAGCCGATCCGGACTCCAAGAGACCCAGTACTTC. Its translation: CASSRSGLQETQYF.

This clonotype showed up just a few times. The chain employs TRBV5-8 and TRBJ1-2, with D hard to call. The CDR3 consists of 13 residues. The germline V and J ends were trimmed by 4 bases and 3 bases, with 10 bases remaining between them. Germline CDR1 SGHTS, CDR2 YDEGEE. The CDR3 sequence is CASSLIRDYGYTF. The CDR3 DNA sequence: TGTGCCAGCAGCCTTATAAGGGACTATGGCTACACCTTC.

The V and J genes are TRBV28 and TRBJ2-2; 8 positions agree with TRBD1. Germline V lookup: CDR1 MDHEN, CDR2 SYDVKM. The CDR3 covers 19 residues. V trimming: 6 bases; J trimming: 2 bases; junction bases outside the gene matches: 17. The CDR3 DNA reads TGTGCCAGCAGCCCCAGGGGGCCAAGCTTGTCCCCAAACACCGGGGAGCTGTTTTTT. Protein sequence: CASSPRGPSLSPNTGELFF. Filled out from reference TRBV28 and TRBJ2-2, the complete variable domain reads DVKVTQSSRYLVKRTGEKVFLECVQDMDHENMFWYRQDPGLGLRLIYFSYDVKMKEKGDIPEGYSVSREKKERFSLILESASTNQTSMYLCASSPRGPSLSPNTGELFFGEGSRLTVL.

The chain uses TRBV19 and TRBJ2-7, with a possible D match to TRBD2 (6 bases). The V and J ends lost 4 bases and 3 bases respectively, with 16 bases between them. The CDR3 sequence is 15 residues long. Looked up from germline, CDR1 is LNHDA and CDR2 is SQIVND (reference sequence). DNA of the CDR3: TGTGCCAGTAGTACCACAACTAGCTCCCTCTACGAGCAGTACTTC. Translated: CASSTTTSSLYEQYF.

V and J are TRBV6-1 and TRBJ1-5; D unresolved. The CDR3 runs 19 residues. Germline V lookup: CDR1 MNHNS, CDR2 SASEGT. Trimming took off 2 bases at V and 1 base at J, with 21 bases between the two ends. CDR3 sequence reads: CASSESENLPAQSNQPQHF. As DNA, the CDR3 is TGTGCCAGCAGTGAATCGGAAAATCTTCCGGCGCAAAGCAATCAGCCCCAGCATTTT.

This chain uses TRBV2 with TRBJ2-3; 10 bases line up with TRBD2. CDR1 SNHLY and CDR2 FYNNEI come from the germline V gene. Unmatched junction bases numbered 12, after V lost 3 bases and J lost 6 bases. The CDR3 spans 17 residues. The CDR3 region is CASSDPSGGAVPDTQYF. CDR3 nucleotides: TGTGCCAGCAGTGACCCCAGCGGGGGGGCCGTTCCTGATACGCAGTATTTT. Variable domain in full (rest from reference TRBV2 and TRBJ2-3): EPEVTQTPSHQVTQMGQEVILRCVPISNHLYFYWYRQILGQKVEFLVSFYNNEISEKSEIFDDQFSVERPDGSNFTLKIRSTKLEDSAMYFCASSDPSGGAVPDTQYFGPGTRLTVL.

The V call is TRBV29-1, the J call TRBJ2-6; D is unresolved. From germline, CDR1 is SQVTM and CDR2 ANQGSEA. The CDR3 totals 14 residues. V was trimmed by 1 base and J by 0 bases, leaving 4 bases between them. CDR3 region: CSVEGGSGANVLTF. The CDR3 DNA follows: TGCAGCGTTGAAGGCGGCTCTGGGGCCAACGTCCTGACTTTC.

This clonotype appeared many times. The chain links TRBV10-2 to TRBJ2-1; weak D call: TRBD2 (6 bases). This CDR3 has 12 amino acids. Per germline, CDR1 WSHSY and CDR2 SAAADI. The V gene lost 7 bases and the J gene lost 8 bases, with 12 bases spanning the gap. CDR3: CASTTGLDEQFF. DNA of the CDR3: TGCGCCAGCACCACGGGACTGGATGAGCAGTTCTTC.

There are many counts of this clonotype. The chain uses TRBV27 and TRBJ2-1; TRBD1 agrees at 7 bases. V was clipped by 3 bases and J by 9 bases; unmatched bases: 5. The germline CDR1 and CDR2 sequences are MNHEY and SMNVEV (reference sequence). The CDR3 has 13 residues. The CDR3: CASSLPPGGEQFF. The CDR3 DNA is TGTGCCAGCAGTTTGCCCCCAGGGGGTGAGCAGTTCTTC.

The rearrangement joins TRBV27 to TRBJ2-7; no definite D call. The CDR3 covers 13 residues. V lost 5 bases, J lost 7 bases, and 15 bases lay in between. Germline-derived CDR1 and CDR2 are MNHEY and SMNVEV (reference sequence). The CDR3 here is CASSPTRLGEQYF. The CDR3, as DNA: TGTGCCAGCAGTCCAACCCGGCTAGGGGAGCAGTACTTC.

This clonotype was seen only a few times. The V and J genes are TRBV5-6 and TRBJ2-7; D is perhaps TRBD1 (6 bases). Trimming shortened V by 1 base and J by 3 bases, and 11 bases separated the two germline ends. This CDR3 has 14 amino acids. Per the germline V gene, CDR1 is SGHDT and CDR2 is YYEEEE. CDR3 coding DNA: TGTGCCAGCAGCTTGCGGAACAGGGACTACGAGCAGTACTTC. Its protein product is CASSLRNRDYEQYF.

The chain combines TRBV11-2 with TRBJ2-7, with 8 nucleotides matching TRBD2. Germline values: CDR1 SGHAT, CDR2 FQNNGV. The J segment lost 2 bases and the V segment lost 5 bases, leaving 11 bases of the junction unmatched. The CDR3 has 16 amino acids. The CDR3: CASSHQLGSGAYEQYF. DNA of the CDR3: TGTGCCAGCAGCCACCAGCTGGGTAGCGGGGCCTACGAGCAGTACTTC.

This clonotype has ten or more counts. J is TRBJ2-1 and V is TRBV7-9; 11 bases are shared with TRBD2. V shed 6 bases and J 5 bases; nucleotides not matched to a gene: 9. CDR1 and CDR2 (germline): SEHNR, FQNEAQ (reference sequence). The CDR3 contains 16 residues. The CDR3 loop is CASSSTGLAEDNEQFF. The CDR3 nucleotides are TGTGCCAGCAGTTCAACGGGACTAGCGGAAGACAATGAGCAGTTCTTC. Drawing the rest from reference TRBV7-9 and TRBJ2-1, the complete variable domain is DTGVSQNPRHKITKRGQNVTFRCDPISEHNRLYWYRQTLGQGPEFLTYFQNEAQLEKSRLLSDRFSAERPKGSFSTLEIQRTEQGDSAMYLCASSSTGLAEDNEQFFGPGTRLTVL.

A few counts support this clonotype. The rearrangement joins TRBV7-9 to TRBJ2-5; TRBD2 matches at 11 bases. Losses at the gene ends were 5 bases for V and 2 bases for J; bases not matched to a gene: 7. The germline CDR1 and CDR2 sequences are SEHNR and FQNEAQ (reference sequence). The CDR3 runs 16 residues. CDR3: CASSPEGTSGQETQYF. The CDR3 DNA follows: TGTGCCAGCAGCCCGGAGGGGACTAGCGGACAAGAGACCCAGTACTTC.